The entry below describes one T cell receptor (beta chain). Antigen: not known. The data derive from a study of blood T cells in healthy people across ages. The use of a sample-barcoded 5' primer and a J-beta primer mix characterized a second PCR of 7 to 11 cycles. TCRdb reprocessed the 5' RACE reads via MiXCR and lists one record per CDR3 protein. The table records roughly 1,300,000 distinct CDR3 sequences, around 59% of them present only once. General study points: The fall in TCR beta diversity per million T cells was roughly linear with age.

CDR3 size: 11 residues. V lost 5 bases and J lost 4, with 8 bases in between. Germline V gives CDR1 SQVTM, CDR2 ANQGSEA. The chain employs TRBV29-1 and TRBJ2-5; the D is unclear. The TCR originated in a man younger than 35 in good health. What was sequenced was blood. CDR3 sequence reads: CSVWFLETQYF. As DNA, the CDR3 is TGCAGCGTTTGGTTCCTAGAGACCCAGTACTTC.